This entry concerns a single TCR beta chain. Germline V gene lookup returns CDR1 SGHTS and CDR2 YDEGEE. CDR3 length: 14 residues. Trimming stripped 4 bases from V and 8 bases from J, with 18 bases between. The data originate from a study of blood T cell repertoires in COVID-19. Study-level background: Samples representing acute and convalescent COVID-19 were sourced from the United States, Italy and Spain. PBMCs, B-cell-depleted T cells, or T cells were the source of the cDNA or gDNA that made up the material.

Per the study methods: From reference gene primer amplification, estimates of nucleated cell counts were derived. The assay was immunoSEQ multiplex PCR, and TCRdb's table has in-frame clones only and misses some. D and trimming were read from the DNA, whereas the V and J calls and clone size are those reported in that table. Of about 190,000 clones detected, 89% appear once; the ten largest clones hold around 7%. Sequences were obtained from peripheral blood. The V gene is TRBV5-8, the J gene TRBJ1-1; D remains unclear. This sequence originates from a man between 40 and 49 years old with acute or convalescent COVID-19. CDR3 DNA: TGTGCCAGCAGCGCCCGGGTAATCCTCGGGGAAGCTTTCTTT. The encoded protein is CASSARVILGEAFF.